Listed below are T cell receptor beta chains from one sample, sequenced in a study of T cell clonotyping in hematopoietic cell transplantation. Produced via immunoSEQ multiplex PCR; TCRdb's table is partial and in-frame only. The sample carries about 69,000 clones, 90% to 97% recorded once. The sample consisted of peripheral blood mononuclear cells, taken before stem cell transplant. All receptors derive from a woman aged 50 to 65 with acute myeloid leukemia. Some clones in this sample may be carry-over from other donors' samples. CDR3s include the opening cysteine and the closing phenylalanine or tryptophan.

J	V	CDR3
TRBJ1-1	TRBV5-1	CASSQTRDAEAFF
TRBJ2-5	TRBV25-1	CASSQTGGQETQYF
TRBJ2-3	TRBV7-3	CASSLGLVTDTQYF
TRBJ1-2	TRBV4-2	CASSQDRNGYGYTF
TRBJ1-6	TRBV4-2	CASTRDFDSPLHF
TRBJ2-6	TRBV9	CASSKLPGGSGANVLTF
TRBJ1-6	TRBV7-9	CASSQQGESSPLHF
TRBJ2-2	TRBV6-5	CASRPTGVSGELFF
TRBJ1-4	TRBV14	CASSQDTGNRVGKLFF
TRBJ1-6	TRBV9	CASSPTLQGTNSPLHF
TRBJ1-2	TRBV30	CACRGQVPGVDGYTF
TRBJ1-3	TRBV29-1	CSVESGAPGNTIYF